This T cell receptor (beta chain) came from a study of Ad26.COV2.S vaccination and SARS-CoV-2 variants. General study results and limits: While placebo recipients had lower spike-specific TCR breadth, vaccine recipients had more. Measurement of non-spike TCR breadth gave similar results in vaccine and placebo recipients. The TCR-based breadth and depth measures might underestimate overall T cell responses. Substantial post-vaccination breadth of spike-specific CD8+ and CD4+ T cell responses was reported.

Germline assignment: CDR1 SGHRS and CDR2 YFSETQ. The J segment lost 3 bases and the V segment lost 4 bases, leaving 3 bases of the junction unmatched. The CDR3 has 16 amino acids. The sample holds a few counts of this clone. The antigen is unknown. Data came from immunoSEQ multiplex PCR; TCRdb stores just in-frame clones and leaves some out. In the table there are fewer than 50,000 clones, roughly 83% of which are singletons. The TCR originated in a human donor who had recovered from COVID-19. The chain has TRBV5-1 and TRBJ2-3, with 15 bases identical to TRBD2. The material was peripheral blood, obtained after recovery from COVID-19. This CDR3 reads CASSPGLAGGTDTQYF. As DNA, the CDR3 is TGCGCCAGCAGCCCCGGACTAGCGGGAGGGACAGATACGCAGTATTTT.